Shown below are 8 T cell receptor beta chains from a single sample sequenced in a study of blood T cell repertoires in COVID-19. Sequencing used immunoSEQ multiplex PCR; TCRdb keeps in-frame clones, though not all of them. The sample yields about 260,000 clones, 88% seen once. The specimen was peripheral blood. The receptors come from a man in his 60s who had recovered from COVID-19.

CDR3 region: CASSGTGQGLANEKLFF. CDR3 nucleotides: TGCGCCAGCAGCGGCACGGGCCAGGGGTTGGCTAATGAAAAACTGTTTTTT. V usage is TRBV5-1 and J usage is TRBJ1-4; the D gene is possibly TRBD1 (6 bases). The CDR3 contains 17 residues. Trimming shortened V by 4 bases and J by 3 bases, and 19 bases separated the two germline ends. From germline, CDR1 is SGHRS and CDR2 YFSETQ.

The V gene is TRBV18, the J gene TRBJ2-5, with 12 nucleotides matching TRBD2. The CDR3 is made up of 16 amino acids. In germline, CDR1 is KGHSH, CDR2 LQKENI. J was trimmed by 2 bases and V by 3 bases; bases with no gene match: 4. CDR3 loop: CASSPLTSGGQETQYF. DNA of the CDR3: TGTGCCAGCTCACCCCTGACTAGCGGGGGACAAGAGACCCAGTACTTC.

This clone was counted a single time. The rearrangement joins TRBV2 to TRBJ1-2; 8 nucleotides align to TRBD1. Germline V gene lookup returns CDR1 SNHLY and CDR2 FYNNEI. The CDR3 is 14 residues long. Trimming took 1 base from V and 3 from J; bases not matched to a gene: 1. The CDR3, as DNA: TGTGCCAGCAGTGAAGGGACAGGGTACTATGGCTACACCTTC. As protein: CASSEGTGYYGYTF.

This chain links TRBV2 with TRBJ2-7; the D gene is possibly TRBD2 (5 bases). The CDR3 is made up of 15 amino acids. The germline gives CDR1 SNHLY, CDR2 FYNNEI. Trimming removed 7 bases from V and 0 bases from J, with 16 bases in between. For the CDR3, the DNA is TGTGCCAGCATAGTCTCCCTAGCTGGCTCCTACGAGCAGTACTTC. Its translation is CASIVSLAGSYEQYF.

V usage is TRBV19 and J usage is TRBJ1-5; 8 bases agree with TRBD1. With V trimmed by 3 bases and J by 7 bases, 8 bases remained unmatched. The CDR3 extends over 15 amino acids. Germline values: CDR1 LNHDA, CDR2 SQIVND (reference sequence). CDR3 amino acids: CASSIDDRGRQPQHF. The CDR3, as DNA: TGTGCCAGTAGTATCGACGACAGGGGAAGACAGCCCCAGCATTTT.

The CDR3 DNA reads TGTGCCAGTAGTATTGCAGGGATGGGCAATCAGCCCCAGCATTTT. This translates into CASSIAGMGNQPQHF. V is TRBV19 and J is TRBJ1-5; maybe TRBD1 (5 bases). The ends were cut back, 3 bases at V and 2 bases at J, with 11 bases in the middle. Germline values: CDR1 LNHDA, CDR2 SQIVND (reference sequence). This CDR3 is built from 15 residues.

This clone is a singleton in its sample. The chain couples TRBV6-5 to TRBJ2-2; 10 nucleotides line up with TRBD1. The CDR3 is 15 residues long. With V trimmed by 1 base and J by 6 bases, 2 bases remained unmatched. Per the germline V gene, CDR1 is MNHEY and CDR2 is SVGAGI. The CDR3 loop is CASSYLGQGPGELFF. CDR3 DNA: TGTGCCAGCAGTTACTTGGGACAGGGGCCCGGGGAGCTGTTTTTT.

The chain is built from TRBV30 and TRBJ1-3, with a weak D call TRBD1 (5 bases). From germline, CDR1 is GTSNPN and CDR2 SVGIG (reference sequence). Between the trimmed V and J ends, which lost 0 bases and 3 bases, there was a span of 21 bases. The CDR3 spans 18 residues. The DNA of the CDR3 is TGTGCCTGGAGTGTGCTGGCCGGGGGATTCCTCCGTGGAAACACCATATATTTT. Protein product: CAWSVLAGGFLRGNTIYF.